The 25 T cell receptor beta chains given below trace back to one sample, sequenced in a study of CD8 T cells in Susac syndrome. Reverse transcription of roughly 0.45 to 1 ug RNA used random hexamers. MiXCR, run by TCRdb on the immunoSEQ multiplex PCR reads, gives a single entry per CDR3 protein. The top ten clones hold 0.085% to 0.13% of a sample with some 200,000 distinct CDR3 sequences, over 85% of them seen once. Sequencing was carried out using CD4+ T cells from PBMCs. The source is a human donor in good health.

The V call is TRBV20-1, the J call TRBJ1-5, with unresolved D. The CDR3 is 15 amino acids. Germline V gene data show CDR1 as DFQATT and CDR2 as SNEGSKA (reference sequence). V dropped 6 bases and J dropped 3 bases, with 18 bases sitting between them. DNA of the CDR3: TGCAGTGCCTCAAGCCTCAGGTCTCTCAATCAGCCCCAGCATTTT. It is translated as CSASSLRSLNQPQHF.

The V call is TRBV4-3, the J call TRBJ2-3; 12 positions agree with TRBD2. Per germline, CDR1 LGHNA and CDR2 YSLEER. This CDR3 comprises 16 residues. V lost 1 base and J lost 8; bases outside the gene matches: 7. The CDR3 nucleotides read TGCGCCAGCAGCCAAGGGACTAGCGGGAATAAGGGTACGCAGTATTTT. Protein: CASSQGTSGNKGTQYF.

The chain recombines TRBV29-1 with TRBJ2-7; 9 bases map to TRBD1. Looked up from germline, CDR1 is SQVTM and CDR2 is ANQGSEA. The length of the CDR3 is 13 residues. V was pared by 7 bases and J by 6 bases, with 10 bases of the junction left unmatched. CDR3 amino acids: CSAQRDRDREQYF. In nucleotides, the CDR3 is TGCAGCGCCCAACGGGACAGGGATCGCGAGCAGTACTTC.

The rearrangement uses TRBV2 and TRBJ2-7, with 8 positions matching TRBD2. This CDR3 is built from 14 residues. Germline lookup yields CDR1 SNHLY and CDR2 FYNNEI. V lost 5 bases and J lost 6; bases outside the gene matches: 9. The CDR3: CASSPGTSGVEQYF. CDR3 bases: TGTGCCAGCAGTCCCGGGACTAGTGGCGTCGAGCAGTACTTC.

CDR3 region: CSVGNRDRDGYTF. The CDR3 DNA is TGCAGCGTGGGGAACCGGGACAGGGATGGCTACACCTTC. The chain combines TRBV29-1 with TRBJ1-2, with 9 bases lining up with TRBD1. The ends lost 6 bases at V and 6 bases at J; junction bases unmatched: 8. The germline V gene has CDR1 SQVTM and CDR2 ANQGSEA. This CDR3 has 13 amino acids.

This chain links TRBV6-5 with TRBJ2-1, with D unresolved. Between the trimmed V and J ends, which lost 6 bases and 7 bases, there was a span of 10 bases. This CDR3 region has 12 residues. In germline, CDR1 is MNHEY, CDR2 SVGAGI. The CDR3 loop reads CASRVVPNEQFF. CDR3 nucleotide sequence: TGTGCCAGCAGGGTGGTACCGAATGAGCAGTTCTTC.

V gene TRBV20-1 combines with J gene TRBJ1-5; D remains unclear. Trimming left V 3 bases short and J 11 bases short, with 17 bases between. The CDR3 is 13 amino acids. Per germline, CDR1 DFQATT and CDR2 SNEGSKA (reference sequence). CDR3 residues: CSASRPPSNSQHF. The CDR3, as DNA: TGCAGTGCTAGCCGGCCTCCCTCAAACTCCCAGCATTTT.

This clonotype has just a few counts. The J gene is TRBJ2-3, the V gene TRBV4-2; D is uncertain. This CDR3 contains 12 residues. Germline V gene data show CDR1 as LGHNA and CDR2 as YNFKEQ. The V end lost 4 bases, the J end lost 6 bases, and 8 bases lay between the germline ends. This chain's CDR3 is CASSLLADTQYF. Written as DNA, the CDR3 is TGTGCCAGCAGCCTCCTGGCGGATACGCAGTATTTT.

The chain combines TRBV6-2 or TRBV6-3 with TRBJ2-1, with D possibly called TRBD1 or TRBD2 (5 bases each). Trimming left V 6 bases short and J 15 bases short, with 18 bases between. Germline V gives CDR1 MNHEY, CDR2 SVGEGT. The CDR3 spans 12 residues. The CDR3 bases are TGTGCCAGCAGACCCCCGGGGCCCTGGCTGTTCTTC. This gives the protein CASRPPGPWLFF.

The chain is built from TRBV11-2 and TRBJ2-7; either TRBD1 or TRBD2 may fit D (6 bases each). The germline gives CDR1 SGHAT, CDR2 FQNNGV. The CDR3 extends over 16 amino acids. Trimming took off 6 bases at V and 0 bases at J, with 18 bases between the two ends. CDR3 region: CASSTITGRSSYEQYF. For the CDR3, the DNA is TGTGCCAGCAGTACTATAACAGGGAGGAGCTCCTACGAGCAGTACTTC.

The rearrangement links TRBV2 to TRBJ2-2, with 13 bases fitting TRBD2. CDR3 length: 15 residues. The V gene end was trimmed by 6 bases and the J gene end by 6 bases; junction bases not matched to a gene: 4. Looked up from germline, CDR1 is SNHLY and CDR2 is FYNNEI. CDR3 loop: CASSGLAGASGELFF. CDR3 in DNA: TGTGCCAGCAGCGGACTAGCGGGAGCTTCCGGGGAGCTGTTTTTT.

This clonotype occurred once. CDR3 bases: TGCAGTGCCCCGGACAGGGGCCCAGAGACCCAGTACTTC. The encoded protein is CSAPDRGPETQYF. This chain joins TRBV20-1 and TRBJ2-5; 9 bases align to TRBD1. The CDR3 contains 13 residues. After removal of 6 bases from V and 4 bases from J, the junction contained 6 bases not matched to a gene. Looked up from germline, CDR1 is DFQATT and CDR2 is SNEGSKA (reference sequence).

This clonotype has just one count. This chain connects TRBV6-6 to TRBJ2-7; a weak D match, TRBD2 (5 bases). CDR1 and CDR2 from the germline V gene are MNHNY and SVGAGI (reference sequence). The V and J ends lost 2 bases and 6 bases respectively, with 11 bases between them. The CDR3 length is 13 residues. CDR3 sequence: CASSYKSEGEQYF. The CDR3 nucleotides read TGTGCCAGCAGTTACAAGAGTGAGGGCGAGCAGTACTTC.

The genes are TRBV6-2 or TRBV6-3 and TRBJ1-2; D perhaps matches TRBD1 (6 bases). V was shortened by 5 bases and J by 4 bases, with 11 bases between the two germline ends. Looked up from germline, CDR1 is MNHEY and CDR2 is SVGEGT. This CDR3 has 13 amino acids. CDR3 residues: CASSRDTSYGYTF. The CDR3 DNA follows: TGTGCCAGCAGTAGGGACACCTCCTATGGCTACACCTTC.

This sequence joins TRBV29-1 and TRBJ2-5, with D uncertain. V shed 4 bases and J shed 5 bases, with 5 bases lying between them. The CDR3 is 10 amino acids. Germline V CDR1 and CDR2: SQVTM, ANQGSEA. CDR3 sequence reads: CSVVRETQYF. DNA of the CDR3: TGCAGCGTTGTCCGGGAGACCCAGTACTTC. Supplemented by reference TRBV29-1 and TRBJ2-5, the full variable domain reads SAVISQKPSRDICQRGTSLTIQCQVDSQVTMMFWYRQQPGQSLTLIATANQGSEATYESGFVIDKFPISRPNLTFSTLTVSNMSPEDSSIYLCSVVRETQYFGPGTRLLVL.

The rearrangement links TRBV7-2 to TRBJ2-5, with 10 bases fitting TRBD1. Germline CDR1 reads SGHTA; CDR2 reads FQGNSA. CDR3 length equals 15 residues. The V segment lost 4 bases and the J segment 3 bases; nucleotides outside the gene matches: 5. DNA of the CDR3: TGTGCCAGCAGCTACGGGACAGGGGATAAAGAGACCCAGTACTTC. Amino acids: CASSYGTGDKETQYF.

The CDR3 is CASSLARVETEAFF. DNA for the CDR3: TGTGCCAGCAGCTTAGCAAGGGTAGAGACTGAAGCTTTCTTT. The V and J genes are TRBV7-9 and TRBJ1-1; D is ambiguous. CDR1 is SEHNR and CDR2 is FQNEAQ in the germline V gene (reference sequence). Trimming left V 0 bases short and J 5 bases short, with 10 bases between. This CDR3 is built from 14 residues.

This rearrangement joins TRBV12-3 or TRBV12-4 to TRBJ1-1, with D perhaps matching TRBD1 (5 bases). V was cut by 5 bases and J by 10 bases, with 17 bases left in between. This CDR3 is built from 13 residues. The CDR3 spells CASSPGRWVGAFF. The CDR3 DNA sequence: TGTGCCAGCAGTCCGGGACGGTGGGTCGGAGCTTTCTTT.

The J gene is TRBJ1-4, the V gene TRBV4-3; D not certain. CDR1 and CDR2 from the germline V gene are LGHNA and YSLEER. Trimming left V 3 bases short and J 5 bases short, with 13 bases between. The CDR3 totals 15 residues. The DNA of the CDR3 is TGCGCCAGCAGCCAGTCCGACAAGCCCAATGAAAAACTGTTTTTT. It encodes CASSQSDKPNEKLFF.

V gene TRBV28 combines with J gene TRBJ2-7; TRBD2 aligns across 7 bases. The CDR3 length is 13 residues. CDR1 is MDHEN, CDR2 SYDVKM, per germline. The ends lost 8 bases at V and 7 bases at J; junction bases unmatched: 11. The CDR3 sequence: CASGRLPGGEQYF. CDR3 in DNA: TGTGCCAGCGGCCGGTTACCGGGAGGAGAGCAGTACTTC. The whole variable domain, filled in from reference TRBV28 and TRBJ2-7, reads DVKVTQSSRYLVKRTGEKVFLECVQDMDHENMFWYRQDPGLGLRLIYFSYDVKMKEKGDIPEGYSVSREKKERFSLILESASTNQTSMYLCASGRLPGGEQYFGPGTRLTVT.

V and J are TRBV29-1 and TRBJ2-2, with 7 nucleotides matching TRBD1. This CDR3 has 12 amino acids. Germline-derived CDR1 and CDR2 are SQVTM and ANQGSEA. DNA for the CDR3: TGCATCACCGGGACAGACACCGGGGAGCTGTTTTTT. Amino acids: CITGTDTGELFF.

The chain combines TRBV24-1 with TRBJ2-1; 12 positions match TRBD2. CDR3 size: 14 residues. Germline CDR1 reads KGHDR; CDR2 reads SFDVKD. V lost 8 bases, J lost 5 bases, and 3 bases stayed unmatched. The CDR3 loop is CATKTSGSNNEQFF. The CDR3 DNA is TGTGCCACCAAGACTAGCGGGAGTAACAATGAGCAGTTCTTC.

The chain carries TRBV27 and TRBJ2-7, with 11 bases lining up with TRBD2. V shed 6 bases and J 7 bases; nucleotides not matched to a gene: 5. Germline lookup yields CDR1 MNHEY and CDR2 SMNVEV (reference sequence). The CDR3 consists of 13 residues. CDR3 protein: CASRGLAVGEQYF. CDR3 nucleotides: TGTGCCAGCAGGGGACTAGCGGTTGGTGAGCAGTACTTC.

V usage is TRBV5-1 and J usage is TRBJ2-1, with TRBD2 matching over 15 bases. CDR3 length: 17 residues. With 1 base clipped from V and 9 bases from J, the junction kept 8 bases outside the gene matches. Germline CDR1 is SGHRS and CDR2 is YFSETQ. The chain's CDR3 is CASSLFGLAGGPSEQFF. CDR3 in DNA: TGCGCCAGCAGCTTGTTTGGACTAGCGGGAGGGCCTAGTGAGCAGTTCTTC.

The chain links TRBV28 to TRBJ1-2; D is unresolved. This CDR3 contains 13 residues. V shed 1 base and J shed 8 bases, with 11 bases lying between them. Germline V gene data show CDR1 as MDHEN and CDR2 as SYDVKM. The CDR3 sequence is CASSLLYGRGYTF. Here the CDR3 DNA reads TGTGCCAGCAGTTTATTGTACGGGAGAGGCTACACCTTC.